This TCR beta chain was recorded in a study of cytomegalovirus exposure and HLA in healthy donors. CDR3 length: 14 amino acids. V lost 6 bases to trimming and J lost 5 bases, with 17 bases between them. CDR1 and CDR2 (germline): SGHTA, FQGNSA. The PCR had 60 Vbeta and 13 Jbeta primers. Clones were sequenced by immunoSEQ multiplex PCR, and TCRdb holds only the in-frame ones, with some missing. The table lists 180,000 or so clones, roughly 73% of them singletons. The clonotype originates from a woman aged 35 to 49 in good health and CMV-seropositive. The sample comprised PBMCs. This sequence joins TRBV7-2 and TRBJ2-7; tentatively, D is TRBD2 (7 bases). The CDR3 sequence is CASSRGGVKNEQYF. The CDR3 nucleotides read TGTGCCAGCAGTAGAGGGGGGGTTAAGAACGAGCAGTACTTC.